What follows are 3 T cell receptor beta chains derived from one specimen sequenced in a study of vaccination and CD4 T cells after COVID-19. The antigens for these receptors are not known. The Oncomine TCR Beta short-read assay was applied to DNA of cultured CD4+ T cells. MiXCR, run by TCRdb on the PCR reads, gives a single entry per CDR3 protein. Among fewer than 25,000 distinct CDR3 sequences listed, 42% were seen once. Time point reported: late sampling 161 to 241 days after vaccination in a few convalescent patients. The treatment was: approximately 9-day PBMC culture with coronavirus spike peptide pools or control peptides (ViraFEST assay). The specimen comprised CD4+ T cells from blood, cultured in vitro, sampled about 7 months after SARS-CoV-2 vaccination. The receptors come from a human donor who had recovered from COVID-19.

The chain carries TRBV6-2 or TRBV6-3 and TRBJ1-2; maybe TRBD1 (5 bases). Germline CDR1 reads MNHEY; CDR2 reads SVGEGT. The CDR3 is 12 residues long. CDR3 bases: TGTGGCTCCAACCAGGGCGGCTATGGCTACACCTTC. Its translation is CGSNQGGYGYTF.

This clonotype was seen once. The chain has TRBV7-2 and TRBJ2-2; TRBD2 matches at 8 bases. The V segment lost 3 bases and the J segment 4 bases; nucleotides outside the gene matches: 4. Per germline, CDR1 SGHTA and CDR2 FQGNSA. The CDR3 sequence is 15 residues long. CDR3 DNA sequence: TGTGCCAGCAGCTTCGGACGGGAGGGCACCGGGGAGCTGTTTTTT. As protein: CASSFGREGTGELFF.

This sequence joins TRBV15 and TRBJ2-3; 9 bases match TRBD2. Germline V gene data show CDR1 as LNHNV and CDR2 as YYDKDF (reference sequence). CDR3 length: 17 residues. With V trimmed by 2 bases and J by 2 bases, 8 bases remained unmatched. CDR3 nucleotides: TGTGCCACCAGCAGATCCTCGCTAGCGGGGTCCACAGATACGCAGTATTTT. Translation gives CATSRSSLAGSTDTQYF.